The 2 T cell receptor beta chains in this list originate from one sample, sequenced in a study of blood T cell repertoires in COVID-19. TCRdb's copy holds only in-frame clones and misses some; the assay was immunoSEQ multiplex PCR. Of 55,000 to 90,000 clones in the sample, around 82% were seen once. Sequencing input: peripheral blood. The source is a woman in her sixties or seventies with acute or convalescent COVID-19.

V and J are TRBV4-2 and TRBJ2-1, with 8 bases aligning to TRBD2. Per the germline V gene, CDR1 is LGHNA and CDR2 is YNFKEQ. This CDR3 is 17 amino acids long. After removal of 0 bases from V and 0 bases from J, the junction contained 4 bases not matched to a gene. CDR3 DNA: TGTGCCAGCAGCCAAGAAACTAGCGGTTCCTCCTACAATGAGCAGTTCTTC. Residues: CASSQETSGSSYNEQFF.

The gene calls are TRBV5-1 and TRBJ1-2, with 7 bases that match TRBD1. The J segment lost 1 base and the V segment lost 4 bases, leaving 7 bases of the junction unmatched. The CDR3 contains 15 residues. Germline V gives CDR1 SGHRS, CDR2 YFSETQ. Here the CDR3 DNA reads TGCGCCAGCAGCGAACAGACAGGGTTTAACTATGGCTACACCTTC. Protein: CASSEQTGFNYGYTF.